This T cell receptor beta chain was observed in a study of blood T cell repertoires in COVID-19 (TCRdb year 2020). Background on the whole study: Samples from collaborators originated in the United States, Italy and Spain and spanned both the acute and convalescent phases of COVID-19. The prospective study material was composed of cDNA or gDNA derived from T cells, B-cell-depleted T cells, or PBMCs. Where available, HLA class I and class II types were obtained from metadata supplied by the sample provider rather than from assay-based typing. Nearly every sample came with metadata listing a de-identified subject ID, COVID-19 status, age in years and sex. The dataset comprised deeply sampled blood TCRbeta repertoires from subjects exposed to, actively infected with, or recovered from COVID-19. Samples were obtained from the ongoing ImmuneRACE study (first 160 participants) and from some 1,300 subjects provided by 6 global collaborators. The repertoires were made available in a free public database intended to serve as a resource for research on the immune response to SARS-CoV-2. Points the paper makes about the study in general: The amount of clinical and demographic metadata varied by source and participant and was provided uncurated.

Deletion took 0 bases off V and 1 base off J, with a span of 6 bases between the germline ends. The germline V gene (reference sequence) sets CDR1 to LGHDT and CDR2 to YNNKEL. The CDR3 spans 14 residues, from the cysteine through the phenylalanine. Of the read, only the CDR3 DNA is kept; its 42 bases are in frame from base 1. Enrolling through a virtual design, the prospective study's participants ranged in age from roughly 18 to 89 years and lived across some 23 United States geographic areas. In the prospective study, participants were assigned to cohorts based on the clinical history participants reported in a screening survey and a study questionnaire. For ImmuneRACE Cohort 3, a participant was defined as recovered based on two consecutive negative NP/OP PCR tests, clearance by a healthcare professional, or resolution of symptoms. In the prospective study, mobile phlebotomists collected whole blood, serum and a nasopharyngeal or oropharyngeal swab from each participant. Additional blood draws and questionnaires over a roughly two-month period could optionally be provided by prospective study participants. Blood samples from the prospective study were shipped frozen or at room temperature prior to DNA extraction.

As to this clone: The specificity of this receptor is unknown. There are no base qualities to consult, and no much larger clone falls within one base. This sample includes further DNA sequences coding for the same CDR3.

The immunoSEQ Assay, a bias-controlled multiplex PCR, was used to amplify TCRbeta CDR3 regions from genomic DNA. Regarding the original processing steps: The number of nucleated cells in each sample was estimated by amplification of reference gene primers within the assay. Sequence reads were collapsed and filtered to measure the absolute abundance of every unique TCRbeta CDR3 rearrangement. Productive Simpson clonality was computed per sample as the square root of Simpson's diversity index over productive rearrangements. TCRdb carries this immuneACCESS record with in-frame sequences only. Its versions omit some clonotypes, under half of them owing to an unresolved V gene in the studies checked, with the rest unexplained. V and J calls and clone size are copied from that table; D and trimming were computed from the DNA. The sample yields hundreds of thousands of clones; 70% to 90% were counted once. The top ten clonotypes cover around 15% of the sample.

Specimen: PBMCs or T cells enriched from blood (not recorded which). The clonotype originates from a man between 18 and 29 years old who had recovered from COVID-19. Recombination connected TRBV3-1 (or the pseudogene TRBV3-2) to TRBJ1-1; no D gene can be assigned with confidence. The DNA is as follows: TGTGCCAGCAGCCAAGATTCAGGGAACACTGAAGCTTTCTTT. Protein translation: CASSQDSGNTEAFF.